This passage covers 24 T cell receptor beta chains from one sample sequenced in a study of T-cell reconstitution after alpha-beta-depleted transplantation in children. A TCRbeta library incorporating unique molecular identifiers was prepared. Via MiXCR, TCRdb re-called the PCR reads, giving one row per CDR3 protein. The sample carries a few hundred thousand distinct CDR3 sequences, 43% recorded once. Material: PBMCs, obtained before TCRalphabeta/CD19-depleted stem cell transplant. These receptors were collected from a girl aged 2 to 9 with aplastic anemia, due to receive a stem cell transplant.

The V and J genes are TRBV27 and TRBJ2-3, with TRBD1 matching over 9 bases. The CDR3 spans 17 residues. The V gene end was trimmed by 6 bases and the J gene end by 2 bases; junction bases not matched to a gene: 12. CDR1 MNHEY and CDR2 SMNVEV come from the germline V gene (reference sequence). CDR3 in amino acids: CASSPSDRGLSTDTQYF. The CDR3 bases are TGTGCCAGCAGCCCCTCTGACAGGGGGTTATCCACAGATACGCAGTATTTT.

In its sample, this clonotype was seen a few times. The chain employs TRBV6-2 or TRBV6-3 and TRBJ2-5; the D call may be TRBD1 or TRBD2 (5 bases each). The germline V gene encodes CDR1 MNHEY and CDR2 SVGEGT. V was pared by 4 bases and J by 6 bases, with 12 bases between. The CDR3 contains 13 residues. The CDR3 is CASSFRDPKTQYF. The CDR3 bases are TGTGCCAGCAGTTTTCGGGACCCTAAGACCCAGTACTTC.

The genes are TRBV27 and TRBJ1-6; 7 nucleotides align to TRBD1. V lost 4 bases to trimming and J lost 7 bases; unmatched junction nucleotides: 10. There are 16 residues in the CDR3. Per germline, CDR1 MNHEY and CDR2 SMNVEV (reference sequence). CDR3 amino acids: CASSSPWTGPNSPLHF. DNA of the CDR3: TGTGCCAGCAGTTCGCCCTGGACAGGCCCCAATTCACCCCTCCACTTT.

The rearrangement joins TRBV5-1 to TRBJ1-4; tentative D call: TRBD1 (6 bases). The CDR3 is made up of 16 amino acids. V was trimmed by 1 base and J by 4 bases, leaving 14 bases between them. Germline V lookup: CDR1 SGHRS, CDR2 YFSETQ. CDR3 sequence (DNA): TGCGCCAGCAGCTTGACTGGGGGCGGCGGTAATGAAAAACTGTTTTTT. Its translation: CASSLTGGGGNEKLFF.

This clonotype has just a few counts. The rearrangement joins TRBV20-1 to TRBJ2-7; D is possibly TRBD2 (5 bases). Deletions cut 1 base from V and 5 bases from J, with 21 bases between. The CDR3 is made up of 16 amino acids. The germline gives CDR1 DFQATT, CDR2 SNEGSKA (reference sequence). The CDR3 nucleotides are TGCAGTGCTAGAGTCCCCTCGCTAGCCTTCGCCCACGAGCAGTACTTC. It yields the protein CSARVPSLAFAHEQYF.

The chain uses TRBV7-9 and TRBJ2-1, with 10 nucleotides matching TRBD2. J lost 6 bases, V lost 5 bases, and 7 bases had no gene match. CDR1 and CDR2 from the germline V gene are SEHNR and FQNEAQ (reference sequence). CDR3 size: 15 residues. DNA for the CDR3: TGTGCCAGCAGCAAGACTAGCGGGTTATCCAATGAGCAGTTCTTC. Translated, it gives CASSKTSGLSNEQFF.

This clonotype occurred many times. A single base separates this from a much larger clone, so it may be a read error. V and J are TRBV2 and TRBJ2-5; the D is unclear. This CDR3 is built from 10 residues. With 6 bases removed from V and 2 bases from J, the gap between germline ends came to 1 base. Germline V gene sequence: CDR1 SNHLY, CDR2 FYNNEI. This chain's CDR3 is CASRQETQYF. The CDR3 nucleotides are TGTGCCAGCAGGCAAGAGACCCAGTACTTC.

The chain recombines TRBV29-1 with TRBJ2-5; tentative D call: TRBD1 (5 bases). V was clipped by 1 base and J by 5 bases, with 8 bases between them. From germline, CDR1 is SQVTM and CDR2 ANQGSEA. This CDR3 contains 12 residues. The CDR3 nucleotides read TGCAGCGTTGAAGGGGGCCGGGAGACCCAGTACTTC. This translates into CSVEGGRETQYF.

V gene TRBV20-1 combines with J gene TRBJ2-2; maybe TRBD2 (5 bases). The ends were cut back, 1 base at V and 5 bases at J, with 11 bases in the middle. Germline loops: CDR1 DFQATT, CDR2 SNEGSKA (reference sequence). This CDR3 comprises 14 residues. CDR3 sequence reads: CSARVDSPTGELFF. In DNA, the CDR3 is TGCAGTGCTAGAGTGGACTCACCGACCGGGGAGCTGTTTTTT.

The V call is TRBV20-1, the J call TRBJ1-2; 8 nucleotides align to TRBD1. The CDR3 is 14 residues long. Germline loops: CDR1 DFQATT, CDR2 SNEGSKA (reference sequence). The junction had 4 bases not matched to a gene; V was cut back by 0 bases and J by 4 bases. The CDR3 loop reads CSAREPGGPYGYTF. CDR3 DNA: TGCAGTGCTAGAGAACCAGGGGGCCCCTATGGCTACACCTTC.

This clonotype appeared a single time. This rearrangement joins TRBV7-2 to TRBJ2-7, with D possibly TRBD1 on 6 matching bases. CDR3 size: 15 residues. Germline CDR1 is SGHTA and CDR2 is FQGNSA. Trimming took off 0 bases at V and 8 bases at J, with 17 bases between the two ends. The chain's CDR3 is CASSLATGPGRKQYF. CDR3 nucleotide sequence: TGTGCCAGCAGCTTAGCGACAGGACCGGGACGGAAGCAGTACTTC.

This clonotype came up a few times. This rearrangement joins TRBV15 to TRBJ2-3; D may be TRBD1 or TRBD2 (6 bases each). V was clipped by 9 bases and J by 0 bases, with 16 bases between them. The CDR3 length is 15 residues. Per germline, CDR1 LNHNV and CDR2 YYDKDF (reference sequence). In DNA, the CDR3 is TGTGCCACTGCCTGGGGGGCCGCTAGCACAGATACGCAGTATTTT. This sequence encodes CATAWGAASTDTQYF.

V usage is TRBV20-1 and J usage is TRBJ2-5, with 9 bases lining up with TRBD1. Germline V gene data show CDR1 as DFQATT and CDR2 as SNEGSKA (reference sequence). J was trimmed by 6 bases and V by 6 bases; bases with no gene match: 5. This CDR3 comprises 12 residues. Here the CDR3 reads CSAEGQGKTQYF. The CDR3, as DNA: TGCAGTGCCGAGGGACAGGGAAAGACCCAGTACTTC.

The chain couples TRBV7-9 to TRBJ2-3, with TRBD1 as a possible D gene (6 bases). The CDR3 has 12 residues. Trimming left V 3 bases short and J 7 bases short, with 8 bases between. Germline V gene data show CDR1 as SEHNR and CDR2 as FQNEAQ (reference sequence). The CDR3 bases are TGTGCCAGCAGCTTCACAGGGTATACGCAGTATTTT. Translation gives CASSFTGYTQYF.

The chain couples TRBV3-1 to TRBJ1-6; 9 bases map to TRBD1. The ends lost 0 bases at V and 9 bases at J; junction bases unmatched: 12. The CDR3 consists of 18 residues. In germline, CDR1 is LGHDT, CDR2 YNNKEL (reference sequence). The CDR3 coding sequence is TGTGCCAGCAGCCAAGATAGAGGACAGGGGCCGGTGGGTTCACCCCTCCACTTT. Protein sequence: CASSQDRGQGPVGSPLHF.

V usage is TRBV6-5 and J usage is TRBJ2-5; 14 bases map to TRBD2. The CDR3 is 16 residues long. J was trimmed by 3 bases and V by 2 bases; bases with no gene match: 2. The germline V gene has CDR1 MNHEY and CDR2 SVGAGI. CDR3 loop: CASSYGTSGGKETQYF. The CDR3 nucleotides read TGTGCCAGCAGTTACGGGACTAGCGGGGGCAAAGAGACCCAGTACTTC.

V gene TRBV28 combines with J gene TRBJ2-7, with 7 bases aligning to TRBD1. This CDR3 contains 17 residues. Per the germline V gene, CDR1 is MDHEN and CDR2 is SYDVKM. The V gene end was trimmed by 3 bases and the J gene end by 0 bases; junction bases not matched to a gene: 11. As DNA, the CDR3 is TGTGCCAGCAGTTTCAATCCGGGACAGTTTATCTCCTACGAGCAGTACTTC. Translating gives CASSFNPGQFISYEQYF.

V usage is TRBV7-9 and J usage is TRBJ2-5; D not resolved. Trimming stripped 5 bases from V and 0 bases from J, with 19 bases between. This CDR3 spans 17 amino acids. Per the germline V gene, CDR1 is SEHNR and CDR2 is FQNEAQ (reference sequence). DNA of the CDR3: TGTGCCAGCAGCCGACCCTCCGGTTGGGGTAACCAAGAGACCCAGTACTTC. Protein: CASSRPSGWGNQETQYF.

This clonotype has at least ten counts. The chain joins TRBV5-5 to TRBJ2-7; D is possibly TRBD1 or TRBD2 (5 bases each). Germline assignment: CDR1 SGHKS and CDR2 YYEKEE (reference sequence). Trimming stripped 4 bases from V and 2 bases from J, with 16 bases between. The length of the CDR3 is 15 residues. The CDR3: CASSPEWDGTYEQYF. The CDR3 nucleotides read TGTGCCAGCAGCCCCGAGTGGGACGGGACCTACGAGCAGTACTTC.

The CDR3 DNA sequence: TGTGCCAGCAGTTTAACAGGGGGCTACCCCGGGGAGCTGTTTTTT. Protein: CASSLTGGYPGELFF. The chain has TRBV6-5 and TRBJ2-2, with 9 bases aligning to TRBD1. The V gene end was trimmed by 4 bases and the J gene end by 6 bases; junction bases not matched to a gene: 6. Per germline, CDR1 MNHEY and CDR2 SVGAGI. The CDR3 contains 15 residues.

This clonotype has ten or more counts. The CDR3 here is CASSLGQVPSYEQYF. The CDR3 bases are TGTGCCAGCTCACTGGGACAGGTACCCTCCTACGAGCAGTACTTC. This chain uses TRBV18 with TRBJ2-7, with 8 bases lining up with TRBD1. Germline CDR1 is KGHSH and CDR2 is LQKENI. Trimming removed 4 bases from V and 0 bases from J; junction bases left unmatched: 5. CDR3 size: 15 residues.

This sequence joins TRBV9 and TRBJ1-1, with 7 bases lining up with TRBD1. V trimming: 4 bases; J trimming: 10 bases; junction bases outside the gene matches: 13. The CDR3 has 14 residues. CDR1 is SGDLS and CDR2 is YYNGEE in the germline V gene. CDR3 DNA: TGTGCCAGCAGCCCCCTAAAGACAGGGTTAGGAGCTTTCTTT. Residues: CASSPLKTGLGAFF.

The chain employs TRBV7-8 and TRBJ2-3; D possibly uses TRBD1 or TRBD2 (6 bases each). Trimming removed 5 bases at V and 2 bases at J, with 17 bases between. The CDR3 is 16 residues long. Germline V gene data show CDR1 as SGHVS and CDR2 as FQNEAQ. CDR3 nucleotide sequence: TGTGCCAGCAGCCCCCCGGGGGCACTTTCCACAGATACGCAGTATTTT. It translates to CASSPPGALSTDTQYF.

This clonotype has only a few counts. The chain employs TRBV10-3 and TRBJ1-1, with 7 bases aligning to TRBD1. V was clipped by 3 bases and J by 2 bases; unmatched bases: 3. Germline CDR1 and CDR2: ENHRY and SYGVKD. The CDR3 spans 14 residues. The CDR3 here is CAISERQGNTEAFF. The CDR3 DNA follows: TGTGCCATCAGTGAAAGACAGGGAAACACTGAAGCTTTCTTT.